Listed here are 22 T cell receptor beta chains from one sample, sequenced in a study of blood T cell repertoires in COVID-19. Profiled with immunoSEQ multiplex PCR; TCRdb holds only in-frame clones, not every one. The sample yields 210,000 or so clones, 80% seen once. Sequencing was performed on PBMCs or T cells enriched from blood (not recorded which). Receptors originate from a man aged 25-45 years with acute COVID-19.

The gene calls are TRBV19 and TRBJ1-5; D not resolved. Germline loops: CDR1 LNHDA, CDR2 SQIVND (reference sequence). This CDR3 has 15 amino acids. V was trimmed by 6 bases and J by 0 bases, leaving 12 bases between them. CDR3 sequence reads: CASRIQINSNQPQHF. The CDR3 DNA reads as TGTGCCAGTAGAATTCAGATTAATAGCAATCAGCCCCAGCATTTT.

V is TRBV7-2 and J is TRBJ1-6, with D hard to call. Germline loops: CDR1 SGHTA, CDR2 FQGNSA. There are 15 residues in the CDR3. Trimming cost V 5 bases and J 8 bases, with 16 bases left between them. CDR3 in DNA: TGTGCCAGCAGCACCCACGCGGGAGTTGATTCACCCCTCCACTTT. Protein sequence: CASSTHAGVDSPLHF.

In nucleotides, the CDR3 is TGCGCCAGCAGCCAAGACAGGGGGAAGTATGGCTACACCTTC. Its protein product is CASSQDRGKYGYTF. V usage is TRBV4-1 and J usage is TRBJ1-2; 7 nucleotides match TRBD1. Germline assignment: CDR1 MGHRA and CDR2 YSYEKL. With 0 bases clipped from V and 5 bases from J, the junction kept 3 bases outside the gene matches. The CDR3 spans 14 residues.

In this sample, this clone turned up once. The DNA for the CDR3 is TGTGCCAGCAGTGAAGCGGACAGGGACTATGGCTACACCTTC. Protein sequence: CASSEADRDYGYTF. The rearrangement joins TRBV6-1 to TRBJ1-2; 8 bases fit TRBD1. V was pared by 0 bases and J by 3 bases, with 0 bases of the junction left unmatched. The CDR3 covers 14 residues. The germline CDR1 and CDR2 sequences are MNHNS and SASEGT.

The chain employs TRBV11-2 and TRBJ2-4; D is possibly TRBD1 (6 bases). Germline loops: CDR1 SGHAT, CDR2 FQNNGV. Trimming cost V 3 bases and J 0 bases, with 12 bases left between them. The CDR3 totals 16 residues. CDR3 in DNA: TGTGCCAGCAGCTTGAATTGGGGGCTAGCCAAAAACATTCAGTACTTC. As protein: CASSLNWGLAKNIQYF.

The CDR3 is CASGLSKQGESPLHF. The CDR3 DNA reads TGTGCCAGCGGGTTGAGTAAACAGGGTGAATCACCCCTCCACTTT. The chain uses TRBV28 and TRBJ1-6; D perhaps matches TRBD1 (6 bases). Germline V CDR1 and CDR2: MDHEN, SYDVKM. V shed 8 bases and J shed 10 bases, with 21 bases lying between them. The CDR3 runs 15 residues.

The V and J genes are TRBV27 and TRBJ2-3; 7 nucleotides align to TRBD2. The J segment lost 3 bases and the V segment lost 6 bases, leaving 9 bases of the junction unmatched. The CDR3 is 15 amino acids. The germline V gene encodes CDR1 MNHEY and CDR2 SMNVEV (reference sequence). The DNA for the CDR3 is TGTGCCAGCAGCCCTATGGGAGGGGCGACAGATACGCAGTATTTT. Its protein product is CASSPMGGATDTQYF.

With regard to this clone: The junction departs from germline at one end; a sequencing error may be responsible. The chain uses TRBV28 and TRBJ1-2; 10 positions agree with TRBD1. CDR1 is MDHEN and CDR2 is SYDVKM in the germline V gene. This CDR3 spans 16 amino acids. CDR3 residues: CAGSLAGTGDHYGYTF. The CDR3, as DNA: TGTGCCGGCAGTCTTGCCGGGACAGGGGATCACTATGGCTACACCTTC.

A single count supports this clone. The V and J genes are TRBV19 and TRBJ1-4; 8 nucleotides align to TRBD1. This CDR3 region has 15 residues. Germline V lookup: CDR1 LNHDA, CDR2 SQIVND (reference sequence). The V gene end was trimmed by 1 base and the J gene end by 8 bases; junction bases not matched to a gene: 6. This CDR3 reads CASSIGGGQGEKLFF. The CDR3 DNA follows: TGTGCCAGTAGTATAGGAGGAGGACAGGGCGAAAAACTGTTTTTT.

Concerning this clone: The same CDR3 is also encoded by other DNA sequences in this sample. The rearrangement uses TRBV29-1 and TRBJ1-1; no clear D gene. V was shortened by 6 bases and J by 0 bases, with 11 bases between the two germline ends. The CDR3 sequence is 13 residues long. Looked up from germline, CDR1 is SQVTM and CDR2 is ANQGSEA. The CDR3 here is CSVEGRMNTEAFF. The CDR3 DNA reads as TGCAGCGTGGAGGGTAGGATGAACACTGAAGCTTTCTTT. The full variable domain, its missing parts supplied by reference TRBV29-1 and TRBJ1-1, is SAVISQKPSRDICQRGTSLTIQCQVDSQVTMMFWYRQQPGQSLTLIATANQGSEATYESGFVIDKFPISRPNLTFSTLTVSNMSPEDSSIYLCSVEGRMNTEAFFGQGTRLTVV.

J is TRBJ2-5 and V is TRBV12-3 or TRBV12-4; maybe TRBD1 (6 bases). The CDR3 consists of 13 residues. V was trimmed by 7 bases and J by 2 bases, leaving 11 bases between them. The CDR3 is CASTRTVQETQYF. In nucleotides, the CDR3 is TGTGCCAGCACCAGGACAGTGCAAGAGACCCAGTACTTC.

The table lists this clone with a few counts. This rearrangement joins TRBV5-6 to TRBJ1-2; D is possibly TRBD1 (6 bases). Per germline, CDR1 SGHDT and CDR2 YYEEEE. V was shortened by 6 bases and J by 14 bases, with 20 bases between the two germline ends. This CDR3 comprises 12 residues. The CDR3 sequence is CASMRQGRSQTF. The CDR3, as DNA: TGTGCCAGCATGCGGCAGGGGCGCTCCCAAACCTTC. Based on the CDR3 plus reference TRBV5-6 and TRBJ1-2, the full variable domain is DAGVTQSPTHLIKTRGQQVTLRCSPKSGHDTVSWYQQALGQGPQFIFQYYEEEERQRGNFPDRFSGHQFPNYSSELNVNALLLGDSALYLCASMRQGRSQTFGSGTRLTVV.

The CDR3 here is CASSQDRGLLMHQETQYF. CDR3 nucleotides: TGCGCCAGCAGCCAGGACAGGGGATTGCTGATGCACCAAGAGACCCAGTACTTC. The chain recombines TRBV5-1 with TRBJ2-5, with TRBD1 identical over 9 bases. CDR3 size: 18 residues. Germline V gene data show CDR1 as SGHRS and CDR2 as YFSETQ. The J segment lost 0 bases and the V segment lost 4 bases, leaving 13 bases of the junction unmatched. The entire variable domain, with the rest obtained from reference TRBV5-1 and TRBJ2-5, is as follows: KAGVTQTPRYLIKTRGQQVTLSCSPISGHRSVSWYQQTPGQGLQFLFEYFSETQRNKGNFPGRFSGRQFSNSRSEMNVSTLELGDSALYLCASSQDRGLLMHQETQYFGPGTRLLVL.

V and J are TRBV21-1 and TRBJ2-3; the table's TRBD2 call for D was not verified on the DNA. TRBV21-1 is tagged as a pseudogene. The CDR3 runs to 17 residues. The CDR3 nucleotides read TGTGCCAGCAGCTGGGATTATGGCGGGGGCGGGAGAGATACGCAGTATTTT. Protein: CASSWDYGGGGRDTQYF.

The rearrangement links TRBV25-1 to TRBJ2-1; 8 bases match TRBD1. V was clipped by 2 bases and J by 3 bases; unmatched bases: 12. Germline CDR1 reads MGHDK; CDR2 reads SYGVNS. The CDR3 covers 18 residues. CDR3 coding DNA: TGTGCCAGCAGTGAAACGACAGGGGTCACCTTCCGCTACAATGAGCAGTTCTTC. Its protein product is CASSETTGVTFRYNEQFF.

The rearrangement uses TRBV19 and TRBJ2-7; 9 bases map to TRBD1. Looked up from germline, CDR1 is LNHDA and CDR2 is SQIVND (reference sequence). The CDR3 has 14 residues. V lost 6 bases to trimming and J lost 5 bases; unmatched junction nucleotides: 8. The CDR3 coding sequence is TGTGCCAGTAGCCCACAGGGGGCTTTGCACGAGCAGTACTTC. This codes for CASSPQGALHEQYF.

The J gene is TRBJ1-2, the V gene TRBV5-4; 12 nucleotides agree with TRBD1. The germline V gene has CDR1 SGHNT and CDR2 YYREEE (reference sequence). V lost 4 bases and J lost 7; bases outside the gene matches: 11. CDR3 length: 16 residues. The CDR3 here is CASSGGTGGREVGYTF. The CDR3 bases are TGTGCCAGCAGCGGCGGGACAGGGGGCCGAGAGGTTGGCTACACCTTC.

This chain uses TRBV6-1 with TRBJ2-7; D is unclear. Germline V lookup: CDR1 MNHNS, CDR2 SASEGT. There are 14 residues in the CDR3. V lost 3 bases and J 2 bases, leaving 11 bases between the germline ends. DNA for the CDR3: TGTGCCAGCAGTGAGGCTTTCCGGGCCTACGAGCAGTACTTC. Its protein product is CASSEAFRAYEQYF.

V usage is TRBV9 and J usage is TRBJ2-3, with TRBD1 as a possible D gene (5 bases). Trimming left V 4 bases short and J 6 bases short, with 18 bases between. Germline CDR1 and CDR2: SGDLS and YYNGEE. The CDR3 spans 15 residues. The CDR3 loop reads CASSLRQSTTDTQYF. The CDR3 bases are TGTGCCAGCAGCCTTCGACAGAGTACGACGGATACGCAGTATTTT.

The rearrangement links TRBV7-9 to TRBJ2-1; 12 positions match TRBD2. The CDR3 extends over 15 amino acids. With 6 bases clipped from V and 5 bases from J, the junction kept 5 bases outside the gene matches. CDR1 and CDR2 (germline): SEHNR, FQNEAQ (reference sequence). The CDR3 loop is CASSRLAGVNNEQFF. The CDR3 DNA sequence: TGTGCCAGCAGTAGACTAGCGGGGGTGAACAATGAGCAGTTCTTC.

In its sample, this clone was seen a few times. The V and J genes are TRBV9 and TRBJ2-7; D unresolved. Germline V lookup: CDR1 SGDLS, CDR2 YYNGEE. This CDR3 has 15 residues. Trimming cost V 0 bases and J 6 bases, with 16 bases left between them. The DNA of the CDR3 is TGTGCCAGCAGCGTAGCTGTCGGCCCTCCGGGCGAGCAGTACTTC. Its protein product is CASSVAVGPPGEQYF. The whole variable domain, filled in from reference TRBV9 and TRBJ2-7, reads DSGVTQTPKHLITATGQRVTLRCSPRSGDLSVYWYQQSLDQGLQFLIQYYNGEERAKGNILERFSAQQFPDLHSELNLSSLELGDSALYFCASSVAVGPPGEQYFGPGTRLTVT.

The CDR3 DNA is TGTGCCAGCAGGGGGACAGATCGAAATGAAAAACTGTTTTTT. Translation gives CASRGTDRNEKLFF. The V gene is TRBV2, the J gene TRBJ1-4, with 7 bases matching TRBD1. With 6 bases clipped from V and 5 bases from J, the junction kept 6 bases outside the gene matches. Germline values: CDR1 SNHLY, CDR2 FYNNEI. The CDR3 has 14 residues.